Each of the 13 T cell receptor beta chains below was sequenced from the same sample in a study of sequential checkpoint blockade in melanoma. Measured with immunoSEQ multiplex PCR; TCRdb has only the in-frame clones, and not every one. Here the sample spans roughly 11,000 clones, roughly 80% being singletons. Treatment here: randomized to nivolumab then ipilimumab (arm A) or the reverse (arm B). The sample in question was CD8+ T cells sorted from blood (inferred from file names), obtained from a patient given nivolumab and ipilimumab in sequence. The source of these receptors is a human donor with melanoma.

V and J are TRBV19 and TRBJ2-3, with TRBD1 matching over 10 bases. Germline CDR1 reads LNHDA; CDR2 reads SQIVND (reference sequence). CDR3 length: 15 residues. The J segment lost 5 bases and the V segment lost 3 bases, leaving 5 bases of the junction unmatched. CDR3: CASSMGQGRQDTQYF. The CDR3 DNA is TGTGCCAGTAGTATGGGACAGGGGAGGCAAGATACGCAGTATTTT.

The gene calls are TRBV27 and TRBJ2-3; the D gene is possibly TRBD2 (5 bases). V lost 7 bases and J lost 0, with 14 bases in between. The CDR3 contains 15 residues. CDR1 and CDR2 (germline): MNHEY, SMNVEV (reference sequence). The CDR3 DNA sequence: TGTGCCAGCACCCCGCGGGTAGCGAGCACAGATACGCAGTATTTT. It is translated as CASTPRVASTDTQYF.

As to this clone: A junction end diverges from the germline sequence, so it may reflect a read error. The chain joins TRBV7-7 to TRBJ2-3; TRBD2 matches 14 bases. CDR1 and CDR2 from the germline V gene are SSHAT and FNYEAQ (reference sequence). This CDR3 region has 16 residues. The CDR3 DNA follows: TGTGCTAGCAGCTTGGGACTAGCGGGGGCCACAGATACGCAGTATTTT. This translates into CASSLGLAGATDTQYF.

The chain has TRBV4-1 and TRBJ1-1; D gene uncertain. Germline-derived CDR1 and CDR2 are MGHRA and YSYEKL. Trimming cost V 0 bases and J 6 bases, with 11 bases left between them. The CDR3 contains 14 residues. The CDR3, as DNA: TGCGCCAGCAGCCAAGAATGGGGAGCCGCTGAAGCTTTCTTT. This gives the protein CASSQEWGAAEAFF.

The V call is TRBV18, the J call TRBJ2-5; the D gene is possibly TRBD1 (5 bases). The J call is doubtful: the DNA matches TRBJ2-7 better. Germline V gene lookup returns CDR1 KGHSH and CDR2 LQKENI. This CDR3 has 13 residues. The CDR3: CASSLDSKDEQYF. CDR3 sequence (DNA): TGTGCCAGCTCTCTCGACAGTAAGGACGAGCAGTACTTC.

The chain links TRBV5-4 to TRBJ1-2, with a tentative D call TRBD1 (5 bases). The CDR3 is made up of 15 amino acids. The germline V and J ends were trimmed by 1 base and 4 bases, with 14 bases remaining between them. Germline V lookup: CDR1 SGHNT, CDR2 YYREEE (reference sequence). The CDR3 spells CASSLSPTGGYGYTF. Written as DNA, the CDR3 is TGTGCCAGCAGCTTGTCCCCAACCGGGGGCTATGGCTACACCTTC.

V usage is TRBV6-6 and J usage is TRBJ2-3; maybe TRBD2 (5 bases). In germline, CDR1 is MNHNY, CDR2 SVGAGI (reference sequence). Trimming took 0 bases from V and 0 from J, leaving 10 bases between them. There are 16 residues in the CDR3. The CDR3 sequence is CASSYSRAGSTDTQYF. CDR3 DNA: TGTGCCAGCAGTTACTCGCGGGCGGGTAGCACAGATACGCAGTATTTT.

This clone turned up a few times. The chain uses TRBV6-1 and TRBJ2-5; 10 nucleotides match TRBD2. From germline, CDR1 is MNHNS and CDR2 SASEGT. The J segment lost 1 base and the V segment lost 3 bases, leaving 2 bases of the junction unmatched. This CDR3 has 15 amino acids. DNA of the CDR3: TGTGCCAGCAGTGAGGCTAGCGGGGGCCAAGAGACCCAGTACTTC. Protein product: CASSEASGGQETQYF.

The chain recombines TRBV6-5 with TRBJ2-1, with 9 bases that match TRBD2. The CDR3 covers 15 residues. Germline values: CDR1 MNHEY, CDR2 SVGAGI. With 2 bases clipped from V and 3 bases from J, the junction kept 2 bases outside the gene matches. The CDR3 is CASSYGTSRYNEQFF. DNA of the CDR3: TGTGCCAGCAGTTACGGGACTAGCCGCTACAATGAGCAGTTCTTC.

This sequence joins TRBV7-8 and TRBJ1-4, with D perhaps TRBD1 (5 bases). Trimming stripped 1 base from V and 3 bases from J, with 9 bases between. The germline V gene encodes CDR1 SGHVS and CDR2 FQNEAQ. The CDR3 is 15 residues long. CDR3 region: CASSLVRAPNEKLFF. DNA for the CDR3: TGTGCCAGCAGCTTAGTCAGGGCCCCTAATGAAAAACTGTTTTTT.

This rearrangement joins TRBV27 to TRBJ2-1; 8 nucleotides agree with TRBD2. Per the germline V gene, CDR1 is MNHEY and CDR2 is SMNVEV (reference sequence). V was pared by 6 bases and J by 4 bases, with 11 bases of the junction left unmatched. The CDR3 has 16 residues. In DNA, the CDR3 is TGTGCCAGCAGCCCCAGTCGAGCGGGGGTATACAATGAGCAGTTCTTC. Protein product: CASSPSRAGVYNEQFF.

The chain employs TRBV6-5 and TRBJ1-1; D remains unclear. V was trimmed by 4 bases and J by 4 bases, leaving 13 bases between them. Germline V lookup: CDR1 MNHEY, CDR2 SVGAGI. This CDR3 spans 14 amino acids. The CDR3 loop is CASSSTRGGTEAFF. The DNA for the CDR3 is TGTGCCAGCAGTTCGACCCGGGGAGGCACTGAAGCTTTCTTT.

This chain connects TRBV2 to TRBJ2-2; D is possibly TRBD2 (5 bases). The CDR3 length is 17 residues. Germline loops: CDR1 SNHLY, CDR2 FYNNEI. Trimming took 0 bases from V and 1 from J, leaving 12 bases between them. The CDR3 here is CASSEALPGRNTGELFF. The CDR3 coding sequence is TGTGCCAGCAGTGAAGCGCTCCCGGGAAGGAACACCGGGGAGCTGTTTTTT.